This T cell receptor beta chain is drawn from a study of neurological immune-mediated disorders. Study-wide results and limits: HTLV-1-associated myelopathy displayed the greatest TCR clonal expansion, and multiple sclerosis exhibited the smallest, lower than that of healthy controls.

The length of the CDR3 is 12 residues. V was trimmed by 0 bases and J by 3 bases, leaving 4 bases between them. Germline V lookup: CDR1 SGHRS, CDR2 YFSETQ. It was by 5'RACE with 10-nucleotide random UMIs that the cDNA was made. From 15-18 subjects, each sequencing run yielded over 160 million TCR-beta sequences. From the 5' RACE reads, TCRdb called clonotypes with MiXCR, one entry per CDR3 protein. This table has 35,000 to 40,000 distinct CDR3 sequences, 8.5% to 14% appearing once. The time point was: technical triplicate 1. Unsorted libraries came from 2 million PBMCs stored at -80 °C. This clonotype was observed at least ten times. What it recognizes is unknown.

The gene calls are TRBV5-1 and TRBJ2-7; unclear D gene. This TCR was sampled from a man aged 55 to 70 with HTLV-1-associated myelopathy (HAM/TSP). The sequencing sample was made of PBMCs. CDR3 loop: CASSLGNYEQYF. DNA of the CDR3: TGCGCCAGCAGCTTGGGCAACTACGAGCAGTACTTC.